This TCR beta chain was observed in a study of control samples from healthy donors and cancer patients (dated by TCRdb to 2018 to 2021). V and J are truncated by 10 bases and 2 bases respectively, leaving an intervening sequence of 14 bases. From the cysteine through the phenylalanine, the CDR3 covers 13 amino acids. The CDR3 DNA has 39 bases and is translated from base 1. For CDR1 and CDR2, the germline V gene lists SNHLY and FYNNEI. Libraries were built with the immunoSEQ multiplex PCR assay. TCRdb mirrors the immuneACCESS table, restricted to in-frame sequences. Some clones are absent from its copies; in checked studies, under half trace to an unresolved V gene, and the reason for the others is unknown. The sample table holds 110,000 to 150,000 clones, of which approximately 91% were seen once. Roughly 9% of the sample is taken by the ten largest. A word on this clone: Its antigen remains undetermined. The sample holds no much larger clone one base away, and base qualities are not on file.

The source of this sequence is a woman aged 25 to 39 in good health. The chain was built from TRBV2 and TRBJ1-2; too little of a D gene remains to name it. Sequenced: blood. The CDR3 corresponds to CATRATANYGYTF. The bases read TGTGCCACCCGGGCAACAGCCAACTATGGCTACACCTTC. Reference TRBV2 and TRBJ1-2 proteins supply the regions before and after the CDR3; the full variable domain is: EPEVTQTPSHQVTQMGQEVILRCVPISNHLYFYWYRQILGQKVEFLVSFYNNEISEKSEIFDDQFSVERPDGSNFTLKIRSTKLEDSAMYFCATRATANYGYTFGSGTRLTVV.